The present T cell receptor beta chain was sequenced within a study of vaccination effects on CD4 cells after COVID-19. This CDR3 is built from 15 residues. Germline-derived CDR1 and CDR2 are SGHNT and YYREEE (reference sequence). Trimming stripped 2 bases from V and 2 bases from J, with 11 bases between. Within the ViraFEST assay, antigen-specific CD4+ T cells underwent expansion with viral peptide pools prior to sequencing. Subsequent to ten to eleven days of culture, CD4+ T cells were isolated. Testing of the vaccine recipients showed negative nucleocapsid antibodies and no prior SARS-CoV-2 infection. Comments on this clone: The antigen is undetermined.

Assay used: immunoSEQ multiplex PCR; TCRdb lists only in-frame clones, some missing. The sample lists about 73,000 clones, around 78% occurring once. This TCR derives from a human donor who received a COVID-19 vaccine. V gene TRBV5-4 combines with J gene TRBJ1-3, with D perhaps TRBD1 (6 bases). Sequencing was performed on CD4+ T cells from PBMCs cultured with SARS-CoV-2 spike peptides, taken before COVID-19 vaccination. The CDR3 reads CASSFRGAAGNTIYF. The CDR3 nucleotides read TGTGCCAGCAGCTTCAGGGGTGCGGCTGGAAACACCATATATTTT.